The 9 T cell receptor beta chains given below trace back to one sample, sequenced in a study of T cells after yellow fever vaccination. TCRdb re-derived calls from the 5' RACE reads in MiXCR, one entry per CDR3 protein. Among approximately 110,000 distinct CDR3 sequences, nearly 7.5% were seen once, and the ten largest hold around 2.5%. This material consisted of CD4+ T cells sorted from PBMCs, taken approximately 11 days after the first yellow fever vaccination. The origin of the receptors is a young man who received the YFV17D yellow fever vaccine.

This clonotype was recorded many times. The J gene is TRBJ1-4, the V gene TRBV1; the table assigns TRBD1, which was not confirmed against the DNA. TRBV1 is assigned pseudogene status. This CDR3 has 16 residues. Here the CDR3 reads CTSSQETEATNEKLFF. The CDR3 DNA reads TGCACCAGCAGCCAAGAGACAGAAGCAACTAATGAAAAACTGTTTTTT.

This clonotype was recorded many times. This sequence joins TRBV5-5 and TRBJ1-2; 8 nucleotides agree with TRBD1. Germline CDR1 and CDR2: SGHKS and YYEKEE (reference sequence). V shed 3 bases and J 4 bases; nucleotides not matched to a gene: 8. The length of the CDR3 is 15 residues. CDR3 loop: CASSWTGPPSYGYTF. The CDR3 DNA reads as TGTGCCAGCAGCTGGACAGGGCCCCCGTCCTATGGCTACACCTTC.

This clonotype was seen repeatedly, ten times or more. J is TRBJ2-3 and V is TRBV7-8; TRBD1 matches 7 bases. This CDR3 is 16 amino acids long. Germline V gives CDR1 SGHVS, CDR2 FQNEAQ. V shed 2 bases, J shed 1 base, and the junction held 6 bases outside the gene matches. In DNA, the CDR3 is TGTGCCAGCAGCTTACTTCCAGGACAGGGCACAGATACGCAGTATTTT. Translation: CASSLLPGQGTDTQYF.

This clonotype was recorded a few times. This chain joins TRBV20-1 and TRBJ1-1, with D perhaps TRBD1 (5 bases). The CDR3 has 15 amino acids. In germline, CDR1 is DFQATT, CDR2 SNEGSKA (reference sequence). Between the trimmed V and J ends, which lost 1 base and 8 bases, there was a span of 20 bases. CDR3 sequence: CSARGAQGGDSEAFF. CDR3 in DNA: TGCAGTGCTAGAGGCGCGCAGGGAGGAGACTCAGAAGCTTTCTTT.

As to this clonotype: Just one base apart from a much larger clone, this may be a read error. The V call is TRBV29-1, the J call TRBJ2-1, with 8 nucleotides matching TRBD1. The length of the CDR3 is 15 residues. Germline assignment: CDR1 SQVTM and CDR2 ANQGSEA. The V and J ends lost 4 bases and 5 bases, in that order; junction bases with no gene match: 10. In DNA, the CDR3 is TGCAGCGTTGCACAGGGGGGCGGTTCCCACAATGAGCAGTTCTTC. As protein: CSVAQGGGSHNEQFF.

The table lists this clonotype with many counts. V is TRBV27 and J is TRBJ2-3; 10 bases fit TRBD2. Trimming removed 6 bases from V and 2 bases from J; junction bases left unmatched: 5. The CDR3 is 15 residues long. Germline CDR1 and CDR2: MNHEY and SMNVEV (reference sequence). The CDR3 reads CASRPTSGATDTQYF. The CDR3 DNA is TGTGCCAGCAGACCCACTAGCGGGGCCACAGATACGCAGTATTTT.

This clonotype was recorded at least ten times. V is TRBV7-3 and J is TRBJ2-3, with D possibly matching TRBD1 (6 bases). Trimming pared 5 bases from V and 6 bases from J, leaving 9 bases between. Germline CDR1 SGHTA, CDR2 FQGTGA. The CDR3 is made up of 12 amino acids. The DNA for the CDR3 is TGTGCCAGCAGCGGGGGCTCGGATACGCAGTATTTT. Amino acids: CASSGGSDTQYF.

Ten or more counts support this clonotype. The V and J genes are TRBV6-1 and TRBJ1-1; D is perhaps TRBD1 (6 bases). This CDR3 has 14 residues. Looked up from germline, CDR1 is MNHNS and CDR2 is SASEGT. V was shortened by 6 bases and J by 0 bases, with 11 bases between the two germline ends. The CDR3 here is CASSSGHLNTEAFF. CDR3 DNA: TGTGCCAGCAGCTCGGGACACCTGAACACTGAAGCTTTCTTT.

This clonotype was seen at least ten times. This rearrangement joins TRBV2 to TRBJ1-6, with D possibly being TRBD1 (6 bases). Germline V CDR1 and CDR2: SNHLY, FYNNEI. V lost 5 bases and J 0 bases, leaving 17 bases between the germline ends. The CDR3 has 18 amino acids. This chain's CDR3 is CASSFFGQRSSYNSPLHF. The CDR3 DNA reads TGTGCCAGCAGTTTCTTCGGACAGAGAAGCTCCTATAATTCACCCCTCCACTTT.